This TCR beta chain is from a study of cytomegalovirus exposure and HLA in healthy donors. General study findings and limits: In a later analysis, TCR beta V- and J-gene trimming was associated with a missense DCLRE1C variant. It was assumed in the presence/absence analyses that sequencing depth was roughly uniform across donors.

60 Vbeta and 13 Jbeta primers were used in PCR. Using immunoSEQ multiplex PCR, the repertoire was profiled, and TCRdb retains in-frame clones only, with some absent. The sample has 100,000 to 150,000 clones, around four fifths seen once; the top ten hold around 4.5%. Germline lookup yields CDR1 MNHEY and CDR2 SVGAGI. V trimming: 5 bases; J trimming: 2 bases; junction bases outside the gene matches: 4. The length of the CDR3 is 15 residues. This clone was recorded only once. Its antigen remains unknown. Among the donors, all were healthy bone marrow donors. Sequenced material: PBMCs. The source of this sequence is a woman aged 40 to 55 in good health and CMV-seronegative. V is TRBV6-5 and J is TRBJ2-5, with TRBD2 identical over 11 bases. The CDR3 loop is CASSGVAGGQETQYF. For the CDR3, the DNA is TGTGCCAGCAGTGGGGTAGCGGGAGGGCAAGAGACCCAGTACTTC.